This TCR beta chain was found in a study of STAT5B mutations in CD4+ large granular lymphocyte leukemia. The CDR3 consists of 15 residues. The germline V and J ends were trimmed by 0 bases and 2 bases, with 10 bases remaining between them. The germline V gene encodes CDR1 PRHDT and CDR2 FYEKMQ (reference sequence). Regarding this clone: Its antigen is unknown.

The survey-level immunoSEQ assay was used. This table comes from immunoSEQ multiplex PCR, and its TCRdb copy is limited to in-frame clones, with some not included. The sample shows 20,000 to 25,000 clones, around 70% of them seen only once. Whole-study results and caveats: Compared with healthy controls (2/35), patient top clones favored TRBV06 (8/27).

The rearrangement uses TRBV13 and TRBJ1-2, with D perhaps matching TRBD1 (5 bases). The sample taken for sequencing was CD4+ T cells from blood buffy coats. This TCR was sampled from a human donor in good health. DNA for the CDR3: TGTGCCAGCAGCTTAGGCCGGGGCCGAAACTATGGCTACACCTTC. Its translation is CASSLGRGRNYGYTF.